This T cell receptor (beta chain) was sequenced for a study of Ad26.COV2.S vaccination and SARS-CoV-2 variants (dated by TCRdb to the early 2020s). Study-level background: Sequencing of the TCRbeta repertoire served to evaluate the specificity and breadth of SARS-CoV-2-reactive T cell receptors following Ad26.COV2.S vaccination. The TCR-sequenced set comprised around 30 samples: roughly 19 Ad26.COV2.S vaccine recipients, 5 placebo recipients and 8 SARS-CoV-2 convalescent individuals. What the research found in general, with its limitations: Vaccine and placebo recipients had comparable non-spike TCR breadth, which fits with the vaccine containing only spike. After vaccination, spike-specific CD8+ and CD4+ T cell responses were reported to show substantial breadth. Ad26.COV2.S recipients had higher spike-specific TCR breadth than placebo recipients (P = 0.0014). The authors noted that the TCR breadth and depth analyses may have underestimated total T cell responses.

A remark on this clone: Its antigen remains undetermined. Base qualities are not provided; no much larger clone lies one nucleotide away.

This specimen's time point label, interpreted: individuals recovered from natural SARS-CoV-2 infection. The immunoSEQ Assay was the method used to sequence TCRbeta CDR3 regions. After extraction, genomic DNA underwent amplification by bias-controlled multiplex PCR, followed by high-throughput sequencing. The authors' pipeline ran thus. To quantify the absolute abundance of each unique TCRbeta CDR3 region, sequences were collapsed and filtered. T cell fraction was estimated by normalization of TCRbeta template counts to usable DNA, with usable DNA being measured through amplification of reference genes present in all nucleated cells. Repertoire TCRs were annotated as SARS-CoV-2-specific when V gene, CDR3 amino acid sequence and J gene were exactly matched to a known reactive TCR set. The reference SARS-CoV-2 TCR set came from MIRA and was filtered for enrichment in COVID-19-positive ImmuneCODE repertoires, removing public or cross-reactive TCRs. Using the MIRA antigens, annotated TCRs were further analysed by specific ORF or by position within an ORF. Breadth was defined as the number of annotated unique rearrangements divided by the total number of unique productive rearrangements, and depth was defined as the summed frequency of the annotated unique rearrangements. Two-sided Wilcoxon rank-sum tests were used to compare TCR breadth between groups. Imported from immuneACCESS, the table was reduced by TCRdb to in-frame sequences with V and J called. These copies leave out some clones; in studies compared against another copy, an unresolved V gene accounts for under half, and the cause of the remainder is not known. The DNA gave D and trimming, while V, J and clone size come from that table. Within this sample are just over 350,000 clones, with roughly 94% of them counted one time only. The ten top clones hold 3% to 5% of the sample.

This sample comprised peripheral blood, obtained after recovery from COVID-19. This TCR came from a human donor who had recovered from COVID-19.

In nucleotide form, the sequence is TGTGCCAGCAGCTTAAACTTTGGCGGGGAAGCGTACACAGATACGCAGTATTTT. This yields the protein CASSLNFGGEAYTDTQYF. The rearrangement combines TRBV7-2 with TRBJ2-3; D gene: possibly TRBD2, on 6 matching bases. V sheds 2 bases and J sheds 2 bases, leaving 20 bases between their ends. The CDR3 numbers 18 residues from cysteine through phenylalanine. The retained sequence is limited to the CDR3, 54 bases, with the frame set at the first base. CDR1 and CDR2 were assigned from the germline V gene as SGHTA and FQGNSA.